These 27 T cell receptor beta chains came from one sample sequenced in a study of T cell therapy after organ transplantation. These receptors' targets are unknown. Libraries were prepared by immunoSEQ multiplex PCR; TCRdb keeps only in-frame clonotypes and omits some of them. The data contain some 48,000 clones, 94% of them singletons. The specimen comprised CD8+ T cells from blood, sampled before autologous CMV-specific T cell therapy. The receptors here all came from a human patient who had received a solid organ transplant and had CMV disease.

In this sample, this clone turned up once. J is TRBJ2-1 and V is TRBV11-1; tentatively, D is TRBD1 or TRBD2 (6 bases each). The CDR3 loop spans 12 amino acids. CDR1 SGHAT and CDR2 FQDESV come from the germline V gene (reference sequence). V shed 4 bases and J shed 12 bases, with 13 bases lying between them. Here the CDR3 reads CASSYGGRGQFF. CDR3 DNA sequence: TGTGCCAGCAGCTACGGGGGCAGGGGGCAGTTCTTC.

The gene calls are TRBV7-9 and TRBJ1-2, with D unresolved. CDR3 length: 14 residues. Germline V lookup: CDR1 SEHNR, CDR2 FQNEAQ (reference sequence). Between the trimmed V and J ends, which lost 1 base and 5 bases, there was a span of 11 bases. The CDR3 nucleotides read TGTGCCAGCAGCTTAGAATCCCTCTGGTATGGCTACACCTTC. It is translated as CASSLESLWYGYTF.

The chain employs TRBV10-3 and TRBJ2-1; D is uncertain. This CDR3 is built from 12 residues. Germline assignment: CDR1 ENHRY and CDR2 SYGVKD. CDR3 sequence (DNA): TGTGCGATCCTAACAGACTACAATGAGCAGTTCTTC. This sequence encodes CAILTDYNEQFF.

CDR3 residues: CASSLTLRGYTF. The CDR3 DNA reads TGTGCCAGCAGCCTTACCTTAAGGGGCTACACCTTC. The chain carries TRBV11-2 and TRBJ1-2; D is ambiguous. There are 12 residues in the CDR3. Germline CDR1 and CDR2: SGHAT and FQNNGV. V gave up 5 bases and J gave up 8 bases, with 12 bases separating them. Drawing the rest from reference TRBV11-2 and TRBJ1-2, the complete variable domain is EAGVAQSPRYKIIEKRQSVAFWCNPISGHATLYWYQQILGQGPKLLIQFQNNGVVDDSQLPKDRFSAERLKGVDSTLKIQPAKLEDSAVYLCASSLTLRGYTFGSGTRLTVV.

The V gene is TRBV6-7, the J gene TRBJ1-1; D is ambiguous. TRBV6-7 is sorted into the ORF group, with uncertain function. The CDR3 runs 15 residues. Trimming removed 8 bases from V and 0 bases from J, with 16 bases in between. The chain's CDR3 is CASSNSLPMNTEAFF. The CDR3 nucleotides read TGTGCCAGCTCTAACAGCCTTCCCATGAACACTGAAGCTTTCTTT.

The chain carries TRBV5-5 and TRBJ1-5; 7 nucleotides line up with TRBD1. Per germline, CDR1 SGHKS and CDR2 YYEKEE (reference sequence). Losses at the gene ends were 4 bases for V and 0 bases for J; bases not matched to a gene: 10. This CDR3 has 17 residues. The CDR3 coding sequence is TGTGCCAGCAGCGTAACCCCGGACAGGTATAGCAATCAGCCCCAGCATTTT. Its translation: CASSVTPDRYSNQPQHF.

The V call is TRBV7-2, the J call TRBJ2-7, with D perhaps matching TRBD1 (6 bases). The germline V and J ends were trimmed by 2 bases and 6 bases, with 20 bases remaining between them. CDR1 and CDR2 (germline): SGHTA, FQGNSA. This CDR3 is built from 16 residues. This CDR3 is CASSLHLRGKLSEQYF. The CDR3 nucleotides are TGTGCCAGCAGCTTACACCTCAGGGGCAAATTAAGCGAGCAGTACTTC.

The chain couples TRBV19 to TRBJ2-6; no clear D gene. The CDR3 runs 14 residues. Trimming left V 3 bases short and J 0 bases short, with 3 bases between. The germline V gene encodes CDR1 LNHDA and CDR2 SQIVND (reference sequence). The CDR3 loop reads CASSMSSGANVLTF. CDR3 coding DNA: TGTGCCAGTAGTATGAGCTCTGGGGCCAACGTCCTGACTTTC.

The chain is built from TRBV28 and TRBJ2-7, with D possibly being TRBD1 (5 bases). Germline V gene lookup returns CDR1 MDHEN and CDR2 SYDVKM. The CDR3 sequence is 13 residues long. The V end lost 7 bases, the J end lost 3 bases, and 13 bases lay between the germline ends. The CDR3 bases are TGTGCCAGCACGGCAGGGAATAACTACGAGCAGTACTTC. Encoded protein: CASTAGNNYEQYF. Using reference TRBV28 and TRBJ2-7 for the parts outside the CDR3, the full variable domain is DVKVTQSSRYLVKRTGEKVFLECVQDMDHENMFWYRQDPGLGLRLIYFSYDVKMKEKGDIPEGYSVSREKKERFSLILESASTNQTSMYLCASTAGNNYEQYFGPGTRLTVT.

The chain is built from TRBV7-8 and TRBJ2-1, with D possibly TRBD1 on 5 matching bases. From germline, CDR1 is SGHVS and CDR2 FQNEAQ. The CDR3 is 16 residues long. Trimming left V 5 bases short and J 4 bases short, with 18 bases between. This chain's CDR3 is CASSRTRAGEYNEQFF. The CDR3 coding sequence is TGTGCCAGCAGCCGGACCAGGGCTGGTGAATACAATGAGCAGTTCTTC.

The CDR3 sequence: CASSIIPGQEQFF. As DNA, the CDR3 is TGTGCCAGTAGTATCATCCCGGGACAAGAGCAGTTCTTC. The chain employs TRBV19 and TRBJ2-1, with a possible D match to TRBD1 (6 bases). V lost 3 bases to trimming and J lost 10 bases, with 13 bases between them. Per the germline V gene, CDR1 is LNHDA and CDR2 is SQIVND (reference sequence). The CDR3 runs to 13 residues.

The chain uses TRBV7-6 and TRBJ2-7, with a tentative D call TRBD2 (6 bases). There are 13 residues in the CDR3. From germline, CDR1 is SGHVS and CDR2 FNYEAQ. V was cut by 1 base and J by 5 bases, with 9 bases left in between. CDR3 sequence: CASSLGTGDEQYF. For the CDR3, the DNA is TGTGCCAGCAGCTTAGGTACGGGGGACGAGCAGTACTTC.

In regard to this clone: The junction shows a germline mismatch at one end, possibly a read error. Other DNA sequences in the sample encode the same CDR3. This chain links TRBV5-1 with TRBJ1-6; 8 nucleotides align to TRBD1. CDR1 and CDR2 (germline): SGHRS, YFSETQ. This CDR3 comprises 16 residues. The chain's CDR3 is CASSSWTGRGNSPLHF. The CDR3 DNA reads as TGCGCCAGTAGCTCCTGGACAGGGCGAGGAAATTCACCCCTCCACTTT.

This chain connects TRBV10-2 to TRBJ1-2, with TRBD1 matching 9 bases. The CDR3 runs to 16 residues. Trimming took 2 bases from V and 4 from J; bases not matched to a gene: 8. Germline-derived CDR1 and CDR2 are WSHSY and SAAADI. The chain's CDR3 is CASSEGGDRAVYGYTF. In DNA, the CDR3 is TGCGCCAGCAGTGAGGGGGGGGACAGGGCGGTCTATGGCTACACCTTC.

The chain couples TRBV7-9 to TRBJ2-2; 9 bases match TRBD1. The germline V gene encodes CDR1 SEHNR and CDR2 FQNEAQ (reference sequence). The trim removed 2 bases at V and 7 bases at J, leaving 11 bases unmatched. The CDR3 is made up of 17 amino acids. Here the CDR3 reads CASSLFPWTGVDGELFF. CDR3 DNA sequence: TGTGCCAGCAGCTTATTTCCTTGGACAGGGGTAGACGGGGAGCTGTTTTTT.

The chain recombines TRBV25-1 with TRBJ2-2, with TRBD1 identical over 10 bases. The CDR3 totals 15 residues. The germline V gene has CDR1 MGHDK and CDR2 SYGVNS. V dropped 6 bases and J dropped 5; count of bases not matched to a gene: 6. This chain's CDR3 is CASRKGTGETGELFF. The CDR3 nucleotides are TGTGCCAGCAGGAAGGGGACAGGGGAGACCGGGGAGCTGTTTTTT.

This chain joins TRBV5-4 and TRBJ2-7; D is uncertain. V was cut by 0 bases and J by 2 bases, with 3 bases left in between. The CDR3 extends over 12 amino acids. Per germline, CDR1 SGHNT and CDR2 YYREEE (reference sequence). Written as DNA, the CDR3 is TGTGCCAGCAGCTTGGGCACCTACGAGCAGTACTTC. Amino acid sequence: CASSLGTYEQYF.

The V and J genes are TRBV4-3 and TRBJ1-1; D is uncertain. Per the germline V gene, CDR1 is LGHNA and CDR2 is YSLEER. This CDR3 has 15 residues. V was shortened by 1 base and J by 0 bases, with 9 bases between the two germline ends. The CDR3 is CASSQVLLMNTEAFF. The CDR3 DNA follows: TGCGCCAGCAGCCAAGTACTTCTCATGAACACTGAAGCTTTCTTT.

Details on this clone: This same CDR3 is encoded by further DNA sequences in the sample. This rearrangement joins TRBV27 to TRBJ2-2, with a possible D match to TRBD2 (5 bases). The germline V and J ends were trimmed by 8 bases and 0 bases, with 7 bases remaining between them. The germline gives CDR1 MNHEY, CDR2 SMNVEV (reference sequence). The CDR3 runs to 13 residues. CDR3 sequence reads: CASSGANTGELFF. The CDR3 nucleotides read TGTGCCAGCTCCGGGGCGAACACCGGGGAGCTGTTTTTT.

The rearrangement links TRBV10-2 to TRBJ1-2; the D is unclear. V dropped 0 bases and J dropped 8 bases, with 10 bases sitting between them. The germline CDR1 and CDR2 sequences are WSHSY and SAAADI. CDR3 size: 13 residues. CDR3 nucleotide sequence: TGCGCCAGCAGTGAGTCGACTGCAGTCGGCTACACCTTC. Its translation is CASSESTAVGYTF.

V gene TRBV30 combines with J gene TRBJ2-5; no clear D gene. Germline lookup yields CDR1 GTSNPN and CDR2 SVGIG (reference sequence). V dropped 2 bases and J dropped 1 base, with 8 bases sitting between them. CDR3 length: 13 amino acids. This CDR3 reads CAWSPVPQETQYF. The CDR3 bases are TGTGCCTGGAGTCCGGTTCCCCAAGAGACCCAGTACTTC.

V gene TRBV9 combines with J gene TRBJ2-1; the match to TRBD2 covers 12 bases. The CDR3 is made up of 16 amino acids. Unmatched junction bases numbered 4, after V lost 3 bases and J lost 3 bases. Germline lookup yields CDR1 SGDLS and CDR2 YYNGEE. This CDR3 is CASSAGLAGNYNEQFF. The CDR3 nucleotides read TGTGCCAGCAGCGCAGGACTAGCGGGGAACTACAATGAGCAGTTCTTC. Supplemented by reference TRBV9 and TRBJ2-1, the full variable domain reads DSGVTQTPKHLITATGQRVTLRCSPRSGDLSVYWYQQSLDQGLQFLIQYYNGEERAKGNILERFSAQQFPDLHSELNLSSLELGDSALYFCASSAGLAGNYNEQFFGPGTRLTVL.

CDR3 residues: CASSSGYGYTF. CDR3 coding DNA: TGTGCCAGCAGCTCGGGCTATGGCTACACCTTC. V usage is TRBV5-5 and J usage is TRBJ1-2; D uncertain. This CDR3 spans 11 amino acids. Trimming left V 3 bases short and J 4 bases short, with 4 bases between. Germline V gene sequence: CDR1 SGHKS, CDR2 YYEKEE (reference sequence).

This clone appeared once. The chain is built from TRBV13 and TRBJ2-1, with TRBD1 as a possible D gene (6 bases). CDR3 length: 15 amino acids. The V and J ends lost 4 bases and 9 bases respectively, with 19 bases between them. Germline V gives CDR1 PRHDT, CDR2 FYEKMQ (reference sequence). The CDR3 loop is CASSSTGRFFVEQFF. The DNA for the CDR3 is TGTGCCAGCAGCTCGACAGGCCGATTTTTTGTTGAGCAGTTCTTC.

The chain uses TRBV6-1 and TRBJ2-7; tentative D call: TRBD2 (6 bases). Germline V gene data show CDR1 as MNHNS and CDR2 as SASEGT. The CDR3 has 12 amino acids. V gave up 8 bases and J gave up 1 base, with 9 bases separating them. In nucleotides, the CDR3 is TGTGCCAGCGCGGGGCAGTCCTACGAGCAGTACTTC. Its protein product is CASAGQSYEQYF.

The gene calls are TRBV4-3 and TRBJ1-1, with D unclear. V dropped 0 bases and J dropped 1 base, with 9 bases sitting between them. The germline V gene has CDR1 LGHNA and CDR2 YSLEER. There are 15 residues in the CDR3. The CDR3 reads CASSQDRQPNTEAFF. The CDR3 DNA reads as TGCGCCAGCAGCCAAGATCGCCAGCCGAACACTGAAGCTTTCTTT.

CDR3 sequence (DNA): TGCGCCAGCAGCTTGAAACCCGGCCGAGGGACAGTGACAGATACGCAGTATTTT. It translates to CASSLKPGRGTVTDTQYF. V is TRBV5-1 and J is TRBJ2-3; 7 nucleotides align to TRBD1. This CDR3 is built from 18 residues. V lost 1 base to trimming and J lost 3 bases; unmatched junction nucleotides: 14. Germline V gives CDR1 SGHRS, CDR2 YFSETQ.